This TCR beta chain was sequenced in a study of T cells after yellow fever vaccination. About the study: Researchers used SMART-Seq v4 Ultra Low Input to prepare fractions that had low cell numbers. Study-wide results and caveats: The secondary response showed a weaker magnitude and a faster peak, day 5 versus 15.

They built TCR cDNA with 5'RACE template switching, a step that put in a universal primer site and UMIs. TCRdb ran MiXCR on the 5' RACE reads and lists one entry per CDR3 protein. The sample has more than 450,000 distinct CDR3 sequences; around a fifth are singletons. About this clonotype itself: Its antigen remains unknown.

This CDR3 comprises 17 residues. V shed 4 bases and J 2 bases; nucleotides not matched to a gene: 8. Germline V gene lookup returns CDR1 LGHNA and CDR2 YSLEER. The V gene is TRBV4-3, the J gene TRBJ2-5, with TRBD2 matching 12 bases. This clonotype was sampled from a man in his late teens or twenties who received the YFV17D yellow fever vaccine. This specimen was PBMCs, taken around 3 weeks after the first yellow fever vaccination. Here the CDR3 reads CASSLNPTSGGQETQYF. The CDR3 DNA sequence: TGCGCCAGCAGCCTAAACCCGACTAGCGGGGGTCAAGAGACCCAGTACTTC.